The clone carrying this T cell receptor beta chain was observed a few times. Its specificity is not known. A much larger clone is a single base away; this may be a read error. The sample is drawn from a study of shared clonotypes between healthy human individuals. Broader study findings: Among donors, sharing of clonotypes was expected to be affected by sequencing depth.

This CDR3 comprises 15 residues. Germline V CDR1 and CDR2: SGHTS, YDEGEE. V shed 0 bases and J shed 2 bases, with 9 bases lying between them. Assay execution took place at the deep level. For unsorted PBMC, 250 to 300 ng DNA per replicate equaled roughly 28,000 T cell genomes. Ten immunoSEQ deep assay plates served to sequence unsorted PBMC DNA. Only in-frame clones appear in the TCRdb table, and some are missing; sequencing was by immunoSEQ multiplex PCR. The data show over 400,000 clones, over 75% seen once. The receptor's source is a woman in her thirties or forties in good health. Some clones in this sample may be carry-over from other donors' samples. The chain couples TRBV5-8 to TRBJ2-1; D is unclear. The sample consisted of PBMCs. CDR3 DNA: TGTGCCAGCAGCTTGGCGGCTAATCCCTACAATGAGCAGTTCTTC. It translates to CASSLAANPYNEQFF.